Listed below are T cell receptor beta chains from one sample, sequenced in a study of CD8 T cells in ankylosing spondylitis. A single record per CDR3 protein comes from TCRdb applying MiXCR to the 5' RACE reads. The table includes under 450,000 distinct CDR3 sequences, about 20% detected once. The sample was blood, either unsorted or a sorted T cell fraction (not recorded which). These receptors were obtained from a male donor with ankylosing spondylitis or in good health (not recorded which). Each CDR3 is given with its conserved first and last residue. Each record gives: V gene, D gene, J gene, clone size, CDR3 DNA, CDR3 protein. D genes are given only for firm matches. Not all rows give a size; the values are once, few, many and, for expanded clones, a class.

>TRBV5-1|.|TRBJ2-1|few
TGCGCCAGCAGCTTGGCCTCGCGGAATCTTGTAGATGAGCAGTTCTTC
CASSLASRNLVDEQFF
>TRBV28|.|TRBJ2-5|few
TGTGCCAGCAGAGAAGCCTACAGGGAACAAGAGACCCAGTACTTC
CASREAYREQETQYF
>TRBV4-1|TRBD1|TRBJ2-1|few
TGCGCCAGCAGCTTTACCGGGACAGGGATGAATGAGCAGTTCTTC
CASSFTGTGMNEQFF
>TRBV6-5|.|TRBJ2-1|few
TGTGCCAGCAGTTCCGACCAAGGGCCGAATTCCCACAATGAGCAGTTCTTC
CASSSDQGPNSHNEQFF
>TRBV12-3/TRBV12-4|TRBD1|TRBJ2-1|.
TGTGCCAGCAGTCTGACAGGGGACCTTGGCAATGAGCAGTTCTTC
CASSLTGDLGNEQFF
>TRBV12-3/TRBV12-4|TRBD2|TRBJ2-5|.
TGTGCCAGCAGCTGGAGCGGGGGGAAACAAGAGACCCAGTACTTC
CASSWSGGKQETQYF
>TRBV4-1|.|TRBJ1-2|.
TGCGCCACCCAAAATGGGGCCGGGGGCTACACCTTC
CATQNGAGGYTF
>TRBV7-8|.|TRBJ2-3|.
TGTGCCAGCAGCTTAGGGCGGCAGGGGATAGATACGCAGTATTTT
CASSLGRQGIDTQYF
>TRBV20-1|.|TRBJ2-7|.
TGCAGTGGAGAGGGCAGGGAAGGCTCCTACGAGCAGTACTTC
CSGEGREGSYEQYF
>TRBV20-1|TRBD1|TRBJ2-1|few
TGCAGTGCCCGAGGGGGACAGACGACCTACAATGAGCAGTTCTTC
CSARGGQTTYNEQFF
>TRBV10-3|.|TRBJ2-3|few
TGTGCCATCAGCGGCGTGGGGGGACTCTTTACGCAGTATTTT
CAISGVGGLFTQYF
>TRBV3-1|TRBD2|TRBJ2-3|.
TGTGCCAGCAGCCAAGAAAGACTAGCGGGGAGCACAGATACGCAGTATTTT
CASSQERLAGSTDTQYF
>TRBV12-5|.|TRBJ2-1|few
TGTGCTAGTGGTTTGGGACTCTACAATGAGCAGTTCTTC
CASGLGLYNEQFF
>TRBV7-9|.|TRBJ2-6|few
TGTGCCAGCAGCCCCCGGACAGATATACCTGGGGCCAACGTCCTGACTTTC
CASSPRTDIPGANVLTF
>TRBV11-2|TRBD2|TRBJ2-1|few
TGTGCCAGCAGCTTCGGTACCTTCGAGCGGGGGGGTGAGAATGAGCAGTTCTTC
CASSFGTFERGGENEQFF
>TRBV28|.|TRBJ2-2|many
TGTGCCAGCAGCACCTCTTACGGAGCGAACACCGGGGAGCTGTTTTTT
CASSTSYGANTGELFF
>TRBV2|.|TRBJ2-5|few
TGTGCCAGCATCGGGGTAGAGGTCCAAGAGACCCAGTACTTC
CASIGVEVQETQYF
>TRBV3-1|.|TRBJ2-2|.
TGTGCCAGCACCAAAGGGAGCCGGGGGTATAACACCGGGGAGCTGTTTTTT
CASTKGSRGYNTGELFF
>TRBV20-1|.|TRBJ2-4|.
TGCAGTGCTAGGGGGGTGTTGGTGGGAAACATTCAGTACTTC
CSARGVLVGNIQYF
>TRBV7-9|.|TRBJ2-7|.
TGTGCCAGCAGCCTCTCTGGCCCGGACGAGCAGTACTTC
CASSLSGPDEQYF
>TRBV12-3/TRBV12-4|.|TRBJ2-1|many
TGTGCCAGCACCCCATCCAATGAGCAGTTCTTC
CASTPSNEQFF
>TRBV12-3/TRBV12-4|.|TRBJ2-7|few
TGTGCCAGCAGGCTTGACTACGAGCAGTACTTC
CASRLDYEQYF
>TRBV7-9|TRBD1|TRBJ2-3|few
TGTGCCAGCAGCGCTTACGTAGGGGGCATGGCAGATACGCAGTATTTT
CASSAYVGGMADTQYF
>TRBV5-1|.|TRBJ2-1|.
TGCGCCAGCAGCTTGCTAGATGTCTATGAGCAGTTCTTC
CASSLLDVYEQFF
>TRBV9|.|TRBJ2-5|few
TGTGCCAGCAGCGGAGGGAGGGGGGAGACCCAGTACTTC
CASSGGRGETQYF
>TRBV27|.|TRBJ2-1|.
TGTGCCAGCAGTTCGGAGCTCTCCTACAATGAGCAGTTCTTC
CASSSELSYNEQFF
>TRBV7-6|.|TRBJ1-1|few
TGTGCCAGCAGCGCAGGCACTGAAGCTTTCTTT
CASSAGTEAFF
>TRBV6-5|.|TRBJ2-7|.
TGTGCCAGCAGTTATGGGGGGCCCGGCTACGAGCAGTACTTC
CASSYGGPGYEQYF
>TRBV20-1|.|TRBJ2-3|.
TGCAGTGCTCCCGCGGCGGGGGCTCCGAAGGATACGCAGTATTTT
CSAPAAGAPKDTQYF
>TRBV10-2|.|TRBJ2-3|.
TGCGCCAGCATGCTGGGGTGGGCAGATACGCAGTATTTT
CASMLGWADTQYF
>TRBV9|TRBD2|TRBJ2-1|.
TGTGCCAGCAGCGGACTAGCGGATTACAATGAGCAGTTCTTC
CASSGLADYNEQFF
>TRBV2|.|TRBJ2-5|.
TGTGCCAGCAACACGGGTCGAGGGCAAGAGACCCAGTACTTC
CASNTGRGQETQYF
>TRBV12-3/TRBV12-4|TRBD2|TRBJ2-5|.
TGTGCCAGCAGTTTAGTGGGACTAGCGAGTGGGGAGACCCAGTACTTC
CASSLVGLASGETQYF
>TRBV4-1|.|TRBJ2-2|few
TGCGCCAGCAGCCAAAATAGCGTCCGGGAGCTGTTTTTT
CASSQNSVRELFF
>TRBV5-6|.|TRBJ1-5|.
TGTGCCAGCAGCTTGGTAGGGCAGACCAATCAGCCCCAGCATTTT
CASSLVGQTNQPQHF
>TRBV19|TRBD1|TRBJ2-1|.
TGTGCCAGTAGTCGCACTCAAGTGGACAGGCTATACAATGAGCAGTTCTTC
CASSRTQVDRLYNEQFF
>TRBV12-3/TRBV12-4|.|TRBJ1-5|many
TGTGCCAGCAGTTTAGTGGGGTTCAATCAGCCCCAGCATTTT
CASSLVGFNQPQHF
>TRBV9|.|TRBJ2-1|few
TGTGCCAGCAGCGAGTGGGGGCGTCGCAATGAGCAGTTCTTC
CASSEWGRRNEQFF
>TRBV12-3/TRBV12-4|.|TRBJ2-5|few
TGTGCCAGCAGTTCACCGGGCCAGCGGACCCAGTACTTC
CASSSPGQRTQYF
>TRBV27|.|TRBJ2-7|few
TGTGCCAGCAGTTTGGTAGGGACGGTCTCCTACGAGCAGTACTTC
CASSLVGTVSYEQYF
>TRBV5-5|TRBD1|TRBJ2-5|.
TGTGCCAGCAGCCCCGGGACAGGGGGCTTTGAGACCCAGTACTTC
CASSPGTGGFETQYF
>TRBV5-1|.|TRBJ2-3|.
TGCGCCAGCAGCCCCTTTGACAGCTTGACTAGCACAGATACGCAGTATTTT
CASSPFDSLTSTDTQYF
>TRBV5-6|.|TRBJ2-7|.
TGTGCCAGCAGCTTTTTTTTGGGAGAACACTACGAGCAGTACTTC
CASSFFLGEHYEQYF
>TRBV6-5|.|TRBJ2-3|.
TGTGCCAGCAGTTACTCGTGGGGGCCCGTGGATACGCAGTATTTT
CASSYSWGPVDTQYF
>TRBV29-1|TRBD2|TRBJ2-7|.
TGCAGCGTTGAGGTAGGGAGGGACTACGAGCAGTACTTC
CSVEVGRDYEQYF
>TRBV4-1|TRBD1|TRBJ2-3|.
TGCGCCAGCAGCCTGCATTATCAGGGGGGCACAGATACGCAGTATTTT
CASSLHYQGGTDTQYF
>TRBV24-1|.|TRBJ2-3|.
TGTGCCACCAGTGACATACAGGGTTGGGATACGCAGTATTTT
CATSDIQGWDTQYF
>TRBV7-9|.|TRBJ2-5|few
TGTGCCAGCAGCGTAAGGGTTGGCGAGACCCAGTACTTC
CASSVRVGETQYF
>TRBV21-1|.|TRBJ2-3|few
TGTGCCAGCAGCAAGAGGGGGAGAGACTCTGGCACAGATACGCAGTATTTT
CASSKRGRDSGTDTQYF
>TRBV25-1|TRBD1|TRBJ1-2|.
TGTGCCAGCAGTGCCGGACAGGGAAACTATGGCTACACCTTC
CASSAGQGNYGYTF
>TRBV9|.|TRBJ1-4|.
TGTGCCAGCAGCGTAAGTGGACGGACTAATGAAAAACTGTTTTTT
CASSVSGRTNEKLFF
>TRBV29-1|.|TRBJ2-1|.
TGCAGCGCCGCGGGGGCGGGGGTGTACAATGAGCAGTTCTTC
CSAAGAGVYNEQFF
>TRBV3-1|.|TRBJ2-7|.
TGTGCCAGCAGCCAAGTTTTCGGGAGCTCCTACGAGCAGTACTTC
CASSQVFGSSYEQYF